The 20 T cell receptor beta chains below were found in one sample sequenced in a study of blood T cell repertoires in COVID-19 (TCRdb year 2020). Receptor amplification or capture employed the immunoSEQ multiplex PCR assay. TCRdb retrieved this table from immuneACCESS and kept in-frame rearrangements only. Not all clones are present; in checked studies, unresolved V genes account for under half, and no reason is known for the remainder. Here the sample has 140,000 to 150,000 clones; over 80% occur a single time. The ten largest clones add up to 2.5% to 3% of the sample. Sequencing input: peripheral blood. These receptors all stem from a woman in her 40s with active or convalescent COVID-19.

This sequence joins TRBV29-1 and TRBJ1-5; D not resolved. This CDR3 is built from 12 residues. Germline-derived CDR1 and CDR2 are SQVTM and ANQGSEA. V was trimmed by 4 bases and J by 4 bases, leaving 8 bases between them. The CDR3 DNA follows: TGCAGCGTTGGAGGCTTAAATCAGCCCCAGCATTTT. Amino acids: CSVGGLNQPQHF.

V and J are TRBV24-1 and TRBJ2-1; TRBD2 matches at 15 bases. CDR1 is KGHDR, CDR2 SFDVKD, per germline. This CDR3 region has 17 residues. J lost 9 bases, V lost 4 bases, and 9 bases had no gene match. CDR3 DNA sequence: TGTGCCACCAGTGACCCAAGGACTAGCGGGAGGGGAAGTGAGCAGTTCTTC. This encodes CATSDPRTSGRGSEQFF.

The table lists this clone with a count of one. V usage is TRBV30 and J usage is TRBJ1-5; 7 nucleotides line up with TRBD1. Trimming removed 2 bases from V and 0 bases from J; junction bases left unmatched: 4. The CDR3 consists of 15 residues. CDR1 is GTSNPN and CDR2 is SVGIG in the germline V gene (reference sequence). CDR3 region: CAWSTRQGSNQPQHF. The CDR3 DNA reads as TGTGCCTGGAGTACGAGACAGGGTAGCAATCAGCCCCAGCATTTT.

This clone was seen just once. The CDR3 DNA follows: TGTGCCAGCAGCTTACGCGGCGAGAGTGGGCAGTACTTC. It codes for CASSLRGESGQYF. J is TRBJ2-7 and V is TRBV5-4; no clear D. Trimming cost V 2 bases and J 9 bases, with 15 bases left between them. The CDR3 spans 13 residues. Germline V gene data show CDR1 as SGHNT and CDR2 as YYREEE (reference sequence).

This clone was observed a few times. The chain couples TRBV7-9 to TRBJ1-6; TRBD1 agrees at 9 bases. CDR1 SEHNR and CDR2 FQNEAQ come from the germline V gene (reference sequence). This CDR3 has 17 amino acids. The V segment lost 2 bases and the J segment 5 bases; nucleotides outside the gene matches: 7. The DNA for the CDR3 is TGTGCCAGCAGCTTATTCGGACAGGGGTTTGATAATTCACCCCTCCACTTT. It encodes CASSLFGQGFDNSPLHF.

This chain's CDR3 is CASNPAGVNNSPLHF. The CDR3 bases are TGTGCCAGCAATCCCGCAGGGGTAAATAATTCACCCCTCCACTTT. V gene TRBV7-2 combines with J gene TRBJ1-6; TRBD1 might be the D (6 bases). V was clipped by 7 bases and J by 5 bases, with 15 bases between them. This CDR3 is 15 amino acids long. The germline V gene has CDR1 SGHTA and CDR2 FQGNSA.

This clone was picked up one time. This chain links TRBV18 with TRBJ1-1, with D tentatively TRBD1 (5 bases). V was clipped by 3 bases and J by 3 bases, with 17 bases between them. Germline V gives CDR1 KGHSH, CDR2 LQKENI. The CDR3 loop spans 16 amino acids. The CDR3 coding sequence is TGTGCCAGCTCACCCTCTCAGGGTGGCCAGGACACTGAAGCTTTCTTT. It translates to CASSPSQGGQDTEAFF. Complete variable domain (other parts from reference TRBV18 and TRBJ1-1): NAGVMQNPRHLVRRRGQEARLRCSPMKGHSHVYWYRQLPEEGLKFMVYLQKENIIDESGMPKERFSAEFPKEGPSILRIQQVVRGDSAAYFCASSPSQGGQDTEAFFGQGTRLTVV.

The CDR3 nucleotides read TGTGCCAGCACGAGAAACAGGCAAACCTACGAGCAGTACTTC. This sequence encodes CASTRNRQTYEQYF. The chain carries TRBV5-8 and TRBJ2-7; perhaps TRBD1 as D (5 bases). V gave up 6 bases and J gave up 2 bases, with 15 bases separating them. This CDR3 spans 14 amino acids. Germline lookup yields CDR1 SGHTS and CDR2 YDEGEE.

A single count supports this clone. This chain joins TRBV5-1 and TRBJ2-5, with 9 bases fitting TRBD1. V shed 1 base, J shed 5 bases, and the junction held 9 bases outside the gene matches. The germline gives CDR1 SGHRS, CDR2 YFSETQ. The CDR3 is made up of 16 amino acids. CDR3 bases: TGCGCCAGCAGCTTGACCACAGGGGGCCTAGGGGAGACCCAGTACTTC. Amino acids: CASSLTTGGLGETQYF.

The chain carries TRBV3-1 (or the pseudogene TRBV3-2) and TRBJ2-2, with 10 bases matching TRBD2. The CDR3 is made up of 19 amino acids. The germline V gene encodes CDR1 LGHDT and CDR2 YNNKEL (reference sequence). J gave up 4 bases and V 0 bases, and 11 bases lay outside the gene matches. The CDR3: CASSQDSRGAGGTTGELFF. The CDR3 region has the DNA TGTGCCAGCAGCCAAGATTCGAGGGGAGCGGGGGGGACCACCGGGGAGCTGTTTTTT.

J is TRBJ2-7 and V is TRBV29-1, with D possibly TRBD2 on 7 matching bases. The V and J ends lost 4 bases and 0 bases respectively, with 19 bases between them. The CDR3 loop spans 16 amino acids. From germline, CDR1 is SQVTM and CDR2 ANQGSEA. CDR3 sequence: CSVAPRGGAVSYEQYF. The CDR3 region has the DNA TGCAGCGTTGCCCCAAGGGGGGGGGCAGTCTCCTACGAGCAGTACTTC.

This chain uses TRBV3-1 (or the pseudogene TRBV3-2) with TRBJ2-5, with TRBD1 matching over 11 bases. J gave up 3 bases and V 0 bases, and 6 bases lay outside the gene matches. CDR1 is LGHDT, CDR2 YNNKEL, per germline (reference sequence). This CDR3 contains 17 residues. The CDR3 DNA reads TGTGCCAGCAGCCAAGATAGGACAGGGGGCTTGGAAGAGACCCAGTACTTC. Amino acids: CASSQDRTGGLEETQYF.

The chain employs TRBV19 and TRBJ2-7; D is undetermined. Germline V gene lookup returns CDR1 LNHDA and CDR2 SQIVND (reference sequence). The CDR3 runs to 12 residues. Trimming removed 4 bases from V and 3 bases from J, with 7 bases in between. The CDR3 loop is CASSSRYYEQYF. The CDR3 DNA is TGTGCCAGTAGTAGTCGGTACTACGAGCAGTACTTC.

The chain uses TRBV28 and TRBJ1-2; D might be TRBD1 (6 bases). V was shortened by 6 bases and J by 4 bases, with 18 bases between the two germline ends. Germline-derived CDR1 and CDR2 are MDHEN and SYDVKM. The CDR3 contains 15 residues. The CDR3 here is CASRPGGTSIYGYTF. The CDR3 DNA sequence: TGTGCCAGCAGGCCCGGGGGGACATCTATCTATGGCTACACCTTC.

The chain uses TRBV28 and TRBJ2-7, with D perhaps matching TRBD1 (6 bases). The CDR3 is made up of 15 amino acids. V was trimmed by 6 bases and J by 4 bases, leaving 19 bases between them. Germline V gene lookup returns CDR1 MDHEN and CDR2 SYDVKM. The CDR3 DNA follows: TGTGCCAGCAGCTCCCCCGCGACAGGAGGATACGAGCAGTACTTC. Translating it yields CASSSPATGGYEQYF. The variable domain in full, completed from reference TRBV28 and TRBJ2-7, reads DVKVTQSSRYLVKRTGEKVFLECVQDMDHENMFWYRQDPGLGLRLIYFSYDVKMKEKGDIPEGYSVSREKKERFSLILESASTNQTSMYLCASSSPATGGYEQYFGPGTRLTVT.

The chain links TRBV18 to TRBJ1-2; D is perhaps TRBD1 (5 bases). The CDR3 loop spans 16 amino acids. Trimming pared 5 bases from V and 5 bases from J, leaving 21 bases between. In germline, CDR1 is KGHSH, CDR2 LQKENI. In DNA form, the CDR3 reads TGTGCCAGCTCATCCCGGACGGACACCGGGGGATATGGCTACACCTTC. This translates into CASSSRTDTGGYGYTF. Filled out from reference TRBV18 and TRBJ1-2, the complete variable domain reads NAGVMQNPRHLVRRRGQEARLRCSPMKGHSHVYWYRQLPEEGLKFMVYLQKENIIDESGMPKERFSAEFPKEGPSILRIQQVVRGDSAAYFCASSSRTDTGGYGYTFGSGTRLTVV.

V usage is TRBV5-1 and J usage is TRBJ2-1, with 8 bases that match TRBD1. Germline V CDR1 and CDR2: SGHRS, YFSETQ. V lost 2 bases, J lost 14 bases, and 18 bases stayed unmatched. This CDR3 is 16 amino acids long. CDR3 amino acids: CASSLTDRGGGQPKFF. The DNA of the CDR3 is TGCGCCAGCAGCTTAACAGACAGGGGAGGTGGCCAACCGAAGTTCTTC.

The CDR3 nucleotides read TGTGCCAGCAGTTACCGGGGACAGGGGAGGGAAAAACTGTTTTTT. This translates into CASSYRGQGREKLFF. V and J are TRBV6-5 and TRBJ1-4; TRBD1 aligns across 10 bases. The CDR3 is 15 amino acids. Germline-derived CDR1 and CDR2 are MNHEY and SVGAGI. Losses at the gene ends were 2 bases for V and 8 bases for J; bases not matched to a gene: 5.

This clone has just one count. This chain joins TRBV5-1 and TRBJ2-7; D is possibly TRBD1 (6 bases). Trimming removed 4 bases at V and 2 bases at J, with 19 bases between. Germline assignment: CDR1 SGHRS and CDR2 YFSETQ. The CDR3 runs to 16 residues. The CDR3 region is CASSGGLQGPAYEQYF. CDR3 in DNA: TGCGCCAGCAGCGGGGGTTTACAGGGCCCAGCCTACGAGCAGTACTTC.

The chain carries TRBV2 and TRBJ1-1; the match to TRBD1 covers 7 bases. The J segment lost 2 bases and the V segment lost 6 bases, leaving 6 bases of the junction unmatched. The germline gives CDR1 SNHLY, CDR2 FYNNEI. The CDR3 consists of 14 residues. The CDR3, as DNA: TGTGCCAGCAGCCGCGACAGGGTAAACACTGAAGCTTTCTTT. Protein: CASSRDRVNTEAFF. The entire variable domain, with the rest obtained from reference TRBV2 and TRBJ1-1, is as follows: EPEVTQTPSHQVTQMGQEVILRCVPISNHLYFYWYRQILGQKVEFLVSFYNNEISEKSEIFDDQFSVERPDGSNFTLKIRSTKLEDSAMYFCASSRDRVNTEAFFGQGTRLTVV.